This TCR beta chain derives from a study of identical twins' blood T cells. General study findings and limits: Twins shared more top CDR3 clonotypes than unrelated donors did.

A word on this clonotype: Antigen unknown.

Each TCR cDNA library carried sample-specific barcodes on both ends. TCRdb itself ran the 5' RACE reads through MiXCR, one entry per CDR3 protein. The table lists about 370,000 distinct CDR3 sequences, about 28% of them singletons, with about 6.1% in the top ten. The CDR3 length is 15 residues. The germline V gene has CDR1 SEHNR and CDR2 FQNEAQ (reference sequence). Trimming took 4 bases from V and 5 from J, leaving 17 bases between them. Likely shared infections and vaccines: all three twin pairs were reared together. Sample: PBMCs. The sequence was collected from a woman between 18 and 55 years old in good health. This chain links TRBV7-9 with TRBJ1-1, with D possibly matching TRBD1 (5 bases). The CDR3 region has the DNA TGTGCCAGCAGCTCGGGACTCGTACTGGTGACTGAAGCTTTCTTT. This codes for CASSSGLVLVTEAFF. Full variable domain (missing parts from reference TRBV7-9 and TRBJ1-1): DTGVSQNPRHKITKRGQNVTFRCDPISEHNRLYWYRQTLGQGPEFLTYFQNEAQLEKSRLLSDRFSAERPKGSFSTLEIQRTEQGDSAMYLCASSSGLVLVTEAFFGQGTRLTVV.